A single sample is the source of the 24 T cell receptor beta chains below, sequenced in a study of T cells in Graves' hyperthyroidism and ophthalmopathy. What was amplified from RNA transcripts were TCR beta CDR3 regions. An initial round of RT-PCR targeting the TCR CDR3 relied on the HTBI primer set. TCRdb fed the multiplex PCR reads into MiXCR, producing one record per CDR3 protein. The sample includes a few hundred thousand distinct CDR3 sequences, roughly 15% of them seen just once. The sequencing sample was made of blood. All receptors come from a woman in her twenties or thirties with Graves' ophthalmopathy.

In its sample, this clonotype was seen many times. The rearrangement joins TRBV12-3 or TRBV12-4 to TRBJ1-1; the D is unclear. The V end was cut by 1 base, the J end by 11 bases, with 11 bases between. The CDR3 runs 12 residues. The CDR3 DNA is TGTGCCAGCAGTTTAGATGATCCTTGGGCTTTCTTT. Its translation is CASSLDDPWAFF.

The gene calls are TRBV7-9 and TRBJ1-3, with D unclear. Trimming left V 5 bases short and J 2 bases short, with 13 bases between. The CDR3 runs to 15 residues. Germline CDR1 reads SEHNR; CDR2 reads FQNEAQ (reference sequence). This CDR3 reads CASSGEMVPGNTIYF. The CDR3 nucleotides read TGTGCCAGCAGCGGGGAAATGGTGCCTGGAAACACCATATATTTT.

The chain combines TRBV7-2 with TRBJ1-4, with D perhaps matching TRBD1 (5 bases). Germline loops: CDR1 SGHTA, CDR2 FQGNSA. V was trimmed by 3 bases and J by 1 base, leaving 12 bases between them. The CDR3 covers 16 residues. DNA for the CDR3: TGTGCCAGCAGCTTCGCAGGGCTGGGAACTAATGAAAAACTGTTTTTT. It yields the protein CASSFAGLGTNEKLFF.

The chain joins TRBV19 to TRBJ1-4; unclear D gene. The CDR3 runs to 16 residues. Trimming took 10 bases from V and 0 from J, leaving 18 bases between them. Looked up from germline, CDR1 is LNHDA and CDR2 is SQIVND (reference sequence). The CDR3 loop is CATGTVPSATNEKLFF. The DNA for the CDR3 is TGTGCCACCGGTACGGTCCCTAGTGCAACTAATGAAAAACTGTTTTTT.

This clonotype was recorded at least ten times. CDR3 nucleotide sequence: TGTGCCAGCTCACCGACACTCCTCGGACCTGGAAACACCATATATTTT. Its protein product is CASSPTLLGPGNTIYF. V is TRBV18 and J is TRBJ1-3; no clear D gene. CDR3 size: 16 residues. Germline loops: CDR1 KGHSH, CDR2 LQKENI. The V and J ends lost 3 bases and 2 bases respectively, with 14 bases between them.

This clonotype was counted ten times or more. The chain is built from TRBV2 and TRBJ1-2, with unresolved D. The CDR3 has 12 residues. V was clipped by 2 bases and J by 8 bases, with 9 bases between them. CDR1 is SNHLY and CDR2 is FYNNEI in the germline V gene. CDR3 amino acids: CASSERRRGYTF. CDR3 nucleotides: TGTGCCAGCAGTGAACGGAGACGCGGCTACACCTTC.

This clonotype has just a few counts. The rearrangement uses TRBV19 and TRBJ2-7; D gene uncertain. Trimming left V 3 bases short and J 5 bases short, with 17 bases between. Germline V CDR1 and CDR2: LNHDA, SQIVND (reference sequence). The CDR3 covers 15 residues. The CDR3: CASSIGSSGTHEQYF. CDR3 coding DNA: TGTGCCAGTAGTATTGGCAGTTCGGGTACCCACGAGCAGTACTTC.

The sample holds many counts of this clonotype. The V call is TRBV5-1, the J call TRBJ1-4; D uncertain. V dropped 0 bases and J dropped 5 bases, with 8 bases sitting between them. The germline V gene encodes CDR1 SGHRS and CDR2 YFSETQ. CDR3 size: 14 residues. CDR3: CASSLGQPNEKLFF. As DNA, the CDR3 is TGCGCCAGCAGCTTGGGTCAGCCCAATGAAAAACTGTTTTTT.

As for this clonotype: This may be a read error, as it is one base from a much larger clone. The chain's CDR3 is CASSYSGRMGDEQYF. DNA of the CDR3: TGTGCCAGCAGTTACAGCGGCAGGATGGGAGACGAGCAGTACTTC. The chain recombines TRBV6-9 with TRBJ2-7, with a possible D match to TRBD2 (5 bases). Germline CDR1 and CDR2: MNHGY and SVAAGI. The V gene lost 3 bases and the J gene lost 5 bases, with 17 bases spanning the gap. The CDR3 contains 15 residues.

This clonotype was counted only a few times. The genes are TRBV28 and TRBJ1-4; D perhaps matches TRBD1 (5 bases). Germline CDR1 MDHEN, CDR2 SYDVKM. The CDR3 has 15 amino acids. The ends were cut back, 8 bases at V and 4 bases at J, with 17 bases in the middle. The CDR3 region has the DNA TGTGCCAGCGTGGAGAGGGGCGCCCTTAATGAAAAACTGTTTTTT. Protein: CASVERGALNEKLFF.

This clonotype was seen many times. The chain carries TRBV2 and TRBJ2-3; TRBD2 aligns across 13 bases. V shed 6 bases, J shed 2 bases, and the junction held 5 bases outside the gene matches. CDR1 and CDR2 (germline): SNHLY, FYNNEI. This CDR3 has 16 residues. Written as DNA, the CDR3 is TGTGCCAGCAGGCGTGGACTAGCGGGGGCCACAGATACGCAGTATTTT. The encoded protein is CASRRGLAGATDTQYF.

There are many counts of this clonotype. The rearrangement links TRBV7-9 to TRBJ1-2, with TRBD1 as a possible D gene (5 bases). The germline V gene encodes CDR1 SEHNR and CDR2 FQNEAQ (reference sequence). This CDR3 spans 13 amino acids. V gave up 3 bases and J gave up 6 bases, with 11 bases separating them. The CDR3 is CASSLGGVDGYTF. The CDR3 coding sequence is TGTGCCAGCAGCTTGGGGGGAGTAGATGGCTACACCTTC.

This clonotype was detected many times. The rearrangement joins TRBV7-8 to TRBJ1-1; maybe TRBD1 (6 bases). The V end was cut by 2 bases, the J end by 0 bases, with 19 bases between. Germline V lookup: CDR1 SGHVS, CDR2 FQNEAQ. The CDR3 loop spans 18 amino acids. The CDR3 sequence: CASSLKKGGGILNTEAFF. Here the CDR3 DNA reads TGTGCCAGCAGCTTAAAAAAGGGGGGCGGGATCCTGAACACTGAAGCTTTCTTT.

This clonotype has at least ten counts. The chain combines TRBV2 with TRBJ1-6; D remains unclear. V lost 2 bases and J 7 bases, leaving 12 bases between the germline ends. The V gene's germline CDR1 is SNHLY and CDR2 FYNNEI. The CDR3 extends over 15 amino acids. CDR3 sequence (DNA): TGTGCCAGCAGTGAACCCGCAGGAATCAATTCACCCCTCCACTTT. It is translated as CASSEPAGINSPLHF. Full variable domain (remainder filled in from reference TRBV2 and TRBJ1-6): EPEVTQTPSHQVTQMGQEVILRCVPISNHLYFYWYRQILGQKVEFLVSFYNNEISEKSEIFDDQFSVERPDGSNFTLKIRSTKLEDSAMYFCASSEPAGINSPLHFGNGTRLTVT.

This clonotype was seen repeatedly, ten times or more. V is TRBV11-2 and J is TRBJ1-1, with D possibly matching TRBD1 (5 bases). V was cut by 4 bases and J by 1 base, with 16 bases left in between. Germline assignment: CDR1 SGHAT and CDR2 FQNNGV. The CDR3 runs 16 residues. The DNA for the CDR3 is TGTGCCAGCAGCTCCCGCCTCGCGGGGACGAACACTGAAGCTTTCTTT. It encodes CASSSRLAGTNTEAFF.

This clonotype was found a few times. The chain recombines TRBV19 with TRBJ2-5; D is ambiguous. The V end was cut by 3 bases, the J end by 0 bases, with 5 bases between. Germline V gene data show CDR1 as LNHDA and CDR2 as SQIVND (reference sequence). The CDR3 runs 13 residues. CDR3: CASSIDHQETQYF. The CDR3 nucleotides read TGTGCCAGTAGTATTGATCACCAAGAGACCCAGTACTTC.

The rearrangement uses TRBV5-5 and TRBJ2-2, with 7 positions matching TRBD1. The length of the CDR3 is 17 residues. The V segment lost 4 bases and the J segment 1 base; nucleotides outside the gene matches: 10. Germline CDR1 SGHKS, CDR2 YYEKEE (reference sequence). The CDR3 sequence is CASSAGSTGWNTGELFF. CDR3 in DNA: TGTGCCAGCAGCGCAGGATCGACAGGGTGGAACACCGGGGAGCTGTTTTTT.

This chain connects TRBV5-8 to TRBJ1-5, with TRBD1 matching 9 bases. This CDR3 is built from 15 residues. Germline loops: CDR1 SGHTS, CDR2 YDEGEE. V gave up 0 bases and J gave up 4 bases; unmatched junction bases: 2. CDR3 in DNA: TGTGCCAGCAGCTTGGCTGGGACAGGGAATCAGCCCCAGCATTTT. This codes for CASSLAGTGNQPQHF.

This clonotype appeared many times. The rearrangement links TRBV30 to TRBJ2-3; D may be TRBD1 (6 bases). Trimming shortened V by 3 bases and J by 2 bases, and 12 bases separated the two germline ends. In germline, CDR1 is GTSNPN, CDR2 SVGIG (reference sequence). The CDR3 is made up of 14 amino acids. Here the CDR3 reads CAWRRTEITDTQYF. The CDR3 coding sequence is TGTGCCTGGAGGCGGACAGAAATCACAGATACGCAGTATTTT.

There are many counts of this clonotype. The rearrangement joins TRBV3-1 to TRBJ2-2; 8 positions match TRBD1. The trim removed 3 bases at V and 5 bases at J, leaving 2 bases unmatched. From germline, CDR1 is LGHDT and CDR2 YNNKEL (reference sequence). The CDR3 is 14 residues long. The CDR3 DNA is TGTGCCAGCAGCCAGACAGGGGATACCGGGGAGCTGTTTTTT. Translating gives CASSQTGDTGELFF.

This chain joins TRBV2 and TRBJ1-2; possibly TRBD1 for D (5 bases). V was pared by 2 bases and J by 4 bases, with 17 bases between. This CDR3 is built from 16 residues. Per germline, CDR1 SNHLY and CDR2 FYNNEI. CDR3 in amino acids: CASSELRGQAIYGYTF. CDR3 bases: TGTGCCAGCAGTGAATTAAGGGGCCAGGCGATCTATGGCTACACCTTC. Looking up the rest from reference TRBV2 and TRBJ1-2 gives the full variable domain: EPEVTQTPSHQVTQMGQEVILRCVPISNHLYFYWYRQILGQKVEFLVSFYNNEISEKSEIFDDQFSVERPDGSNFTLKIRSTKLEDSAMYFCASSELRGQAIYGYTFGSGTRLTVV.

This clonotype was seen ten or more times. V gene TRBV5-1 combines with J gene TRBJ2-7; D perhaps matches TRBD1 (7 bases). The CDR3 extends over 13 amino acids. The germline V gene has CDR1 SGHRS and CDR2 YFSETQ. V was clipped by 5 bases and J by 4 bases, with 13 bases between them. CDR3 loop: CASRQTGRYEQYF. In DNA, the CDR3 is TGCGCCAGCAGGCAGACAGGGAGGTACGAGCAGTACTTC.

This clonotype was seen repeatedly, ten times or more. The V call is TRBV14, the J call TRBJ1-2; D is possibly TRBD1 (5 bases). The CDR3 loop spans 15 amino acids. The germline V gene encodes CDR1 SGHDN and CDR2 FVKESK. V gave up 1 base and J gave up 9 bases, with 18 bases separating them. CDR3 in DNA: TGTGCCAGCAGCCAAGCTATTACGGGGCTCAGCCGCTACACCTTC. Translated: CASSQAITGLSRYTF.

The CDR3 DNA follows: TGCAGTGCTAGTGTCTACGGGATTTACGAGCAGTACTTC. Protein product: CSASVYGIYEQYF. The chain couples TRBV20-1 to TRBJ2-7, with D possibly TRBD2 on 5 matching bases. The CDR3 runs 13 residues. Germline loops: CDR1 DFQATT, CDR2 SNEGSKA (reference sequence). The V end lost 3 bases, the J end lost 4 bases, and 13 bases lay between the germline ends.